The 31 T cell receptor beta chains below were found in one sample sequenced in a study of early T cells in non-severe SARS-CoV-2 infection. Each CDR3 protein is one row after TCRdb ran MiXCR on the 5' RACE reads. Among under 85,000 distinct CDR3 sequences listed, approximately 10% were seen once. The starting material was whole blood, obtained at baseline. The source of these receptors is an adult who was a healthcare worker with PCR-confirmed SARS-CoV-2 infection or an uninfected control (not recorded which).

Here the CDR3 reads CASGSNTWNEQFF. Written as DNA, the CDR3 is TGTGCTAGTGGTTCTAATACCTGGAATGAGCAGTTCTTC. This sequence joins TRBV12-5 and TRBJ2-1; no firm D call. In germline, CDR1 is LGHNT, CDR2 FRNRAP. The CDR3 is 13 residues long. V was clipped by 4 bases and J by 7 bases, with 11 bases between them.

This clonotype was recorded at least ten times. V gene TRBV7-9 combines with J gene TRBJ2-1; weak D call: TRBD1 (5 bases). The CDR3 extends over 16 amino acids. The V gene's germline CDR1 is SEHNR and CDR2 FQNEAQ (reference sequence). V shed 5 bases and J shed 4 bases, with 18 bases lying between them. CDR3 sequence (DNA): TGTGCCAGCAGCCTAGTGGTAGGGGCAGAATACAATGAGCAGTTCTTC. Encoded protein: CASSLVVGAEYNEQFF. The full variable domain, with the rest looked up from reference TRBV7-9 and TRBJ2-1, is DTGVSQNPRHKITKRGQNVTFRCDPISEHNRLYWYRQTLGQGPEFLTYFQNEAQLEKSRLLSDRFSAERPKGSFSTLEIQRTEQGDSAMYLCASSLVVGAEYNEQFFGPGTRLTVL.

The chain employs TRBV11-3 and TRBJ2-7, with D perhaps TRBD1 or TRBD2 (5 bases each). This CDR3 has 15 amino acids. The germline V and J ends were trimmed by 3 bases and 0 bases, with 12 bases remaining between them. Germline CDR1 reads SGHNT; CDR2 reads YENEEA. CDR3 sequence: CASSFRDEGSYEQYF. The DNA for the CDR3 is TGTGCCAGCAGCTTCCGGGACGAAGGCTCCTACGAGCAGTACTTC.

In its sample, this clonotype was seen a few times. This chain joins TRBV20-1 and TRBJ2-7; the match to TRBD1 covers 9 bases. The CDR3 has 15 residues. V lost 6 bases to trimming and J lost 4 bases; unmatched junction nucleotides: 13. Germline V gives CDR1 DFQATT, CDR2 SNEGSKA (reference sequence). The CDR3 loop reads CSADRPGQGMYEQYF. DNA for the CDR3: TGCAGTGCCGACCGTCCGGGACAGGGCATGTACGAGCAGTACTTC.

The chain links TRBV20-1 to TRBJ2-7, with unresolved D. Looked up from germline, CDR1 is DFQATT and CDR2 is SNEGSKA (reference sequence). This CDR3 is 15 amino acids long. The V and J ends lost 0 bases and 4 bases respectively, with 16 bases between them. The CDR3 DNA is TGCAGTGCTAGAGATGCCCGAGGCCCTTCATACGAGCAGTACTTC. It codes for CSARDARGPSYEQYF.

This clonotype was counted many times. CDR3 residues: CASSPQQGAGANVLTF. In DNA form, the CDR3 reads TGTGCCAGCTCACCACAACAGGGGGCTGGGGCCAACGTCCTGACTTTC. The chain links TRBV18 to TRBJ2-6, with 8 bases that match TRBD1. Germline CDR1 reads KGHSH; CDR2 reads LQKENI. This CDR3 is 16 amino acids long. V was clipped by 1 base and J by 2 bases; unmatched bases: 1.

At least ten counts were recorded for this clonotype. The chain's CDR3 is CSVGRTGTQIKTEAFF. The CDR3 bases are TGCAGCGTTGGACGGACCGGGACGCAGATCAAAACTGAAGCTTTCTTT. The chain links TRBV29-1 to TRBJ1-1; tentatively, D is TRBD1 (5 bases). The CDR3 is 16 residues long. Germline V lookup: CDR1 SQVTM, CDR2 ANQGSEA. Trimming shortened V by 4 bases and J by 5 bases, and 23 bases separated the two germline ends.

V is TRBV6-6 and J is TRBJ2-1; 7 bases align to TRBD2. The germline V gene has CDR1 MNHNY and CDR2 SVGAGI (reference sequence). After removal of 7 bases from V and 7 bases from J, the junction contained 1 base not matched to a gene. The CDR3 extends over 11 amino acids. The CDR3 spells CASTGGNEQFF. CDR3 nucleotides: TGTGCCAGCACCGGGGGGAATGAGCAGTTCTTC.

This clonotype was picked up many times. The chain joins TRBV29-1 to TRBJ1-1; D gene uncertain. This CDR3 contains 14 residues. Germline V gene data show CDR1 as SQVTM and CDR2 as ANQGSEA. Deletions cut 3 bases from V and 4 bases from J, with 15 bases between. This chain's CDR3 is CSVDPRVKGTEAFF. CDR3 coding DNA: TGCAGCGTTGATCCGAGGGTTAAGGGCACTGAAGCTTTCTTT.

This clonotype was found many times. The V and J genes are TRBV2 and TRBJ2-2; D is uncertain. This CDR3 is 14 amino acids long. Trimming pared 2 bases from V and 3 bases from J, leaving 7 bases between. Looked up from germline, CDR1 is SNHLY and CDR2 is FYNNEI. For the CDR3, the DNA is TGTGCCAGCAGTGAATTGGGTCACACCGGGGAGCTGTTTTTT. Translating it yields CASSELGHTGELFF.

This clonotype was detected a few times. The chain carries TRBV12-3 or TRBV12-4 and TRBJ2-5; 12 bases match TRBD2. Trimming cost V 7 bases and J 4 bases; bases outside gene matches: 10. The CDR3 is 16 residues long. CDR3 in DNA: TGTGCCAGCAAGGGACTAGCGGGCCGGGGGTCAGAGACCCAGTACTTC. Amino acid sequence: CASKGLAGRGSETQYF.

This clonotype was detected many times. The V and J genes are TRBV5-8 and TRBJ2-7; D is uncertain. Germline V lookup: CDR1 SGHTS, CDR2 YDEGEE. CDR3 length equals 14 residues. V lost 2 bases and J lost 1, with 10 bases in between. The CDR3, as DNA: TGTGCCAGCAGCTTCCGGATAACTTCCTACGAGCAGTACTTC. Its translation is CASSFRITSYEQYF.

The CDR3 loop reads CASSPTRIGTQYF. CDR3 coding DNA: TGTGCCAGCAGCCCGACCAGGATTGGGACCCAGTACTTC. The chain carries TRBV6-2 or TRBV6-3 and TRBJ2-5; D is ambiguous. This CDR3 is built from 13 residues. Germline CDR1 MNHEY, CDR2 SVGEGT. V shed 6 bases and J shed 7 bases, with 15 bases lying between them.

This clonotype was detected ten times or more. V is TRBV29-1 and J is TRBJ2-5; tentatively, D is TRBD1 (6 bases). V was trimmed by 6 bases and J by 5 bases, leaving 16 bases between them. The CDR3 runs 13 residues. The germline CDR1 and CDR2 sequences are SQVTM and ANQGSEA. The CDR3 protein is CSVRGRASETQYF. CDR3 DNA sequence: TGCAGCGTCAGGGGACGGGCCTCGGAGACCCAGTACTTC.

This clonotype was observed many times. Mismatch with germline at one junction end may stem from a read error. The CDR3 region has the DNA TGTGCCAGCAGCTCACCCGTGGACAAGCTCTTC. Translation: CASSSPVDKLF. The genes are TRBV7-9 and TRBJ2-5; D perhaps matches TRBD1 (5 bases). Per germline, CDR1 SEHNR and CDR2 FQNEAQ (reference sequence). The CDR3 length is 11 residues.

In this sample, this clonotype turned up many times. The junction does not match germline at one end; this may be a read error. This rearrangement joins TRBV29-1 to TRBJ2-1; D may correspond to TRBD1 or TRBD2 (5 bases each). The V gene's germline CDR1 is SQVTM and CDR2 ANQGSEA. The CDR3 spans 11 residues. CDR3 DNA sequence: TGCAGCGTGGAAGAGGGGTTCGGGCAGTTCTTC. It is translated as CSVEEGFGQFF.

V and J are TRBV10-2 and TRBJ2-5; D not resolved. Germline V gene data show CDR1 as WSHSY and CDR2 as SAAADI. V dropped 2 bases and J dropped 2 bases, with 12 bases sitting between them. CDR3 length equals 15 residues. The CDR3 DNA reads as TGCGCCAGCAGTGAGCCCCTAGAAAGGCAAGAGACCCAGTACTTC. Its translation: CASSEPLERQETQYF.

This clonotype was observed a handful of times. The V gene is TRBV5-5, the J gene TRBJ1-1; no firm D call. V was shortened by 2 bases and J by 4 bases, with 3 bases between the two germline ends. The length of the CDR3 is 11 residues. Germline V CDR1 and CDR2: SGHKS, YYEKEE (reference sequence). The CDR3 protein is CASSLITEAFF. The CDR3, as DNA: TGTGCCAGCAGCTTAATCACTGAAGCTTTCTTT.

This clonotype was observed many times. This rearrangement joins TRBV21-1 to TRBJ2-5; the D segment call TRBD2 is taken from the table without a DNA check. TRBV21-1 is tagged as a pseudogene. The CDR3 length is 14 residues. The CDR3 is CASSLSELEETQYF. The CDR3 bases are TGTGCCAGCAGCCTCTCGGAACTAGAAGAGACCCAGTACTTC.

The V and J genes are TRBV7-8 and TRBJ2-7; TRBD2 might be the D (6 bases). There are 15 residues in the CDR3. The germline gives CDR1 SGHVS, CDR2 FQNEAQ. V was trimmed by 1 base and J by 5 bases, leaving 15 bases between them. CDR3 residues: CASSLVRGPSNEQYF. The CDR3 nucleotides read TGTGCCAGCAGCTTAGTGCGGGGCCCTTCCAACGAGCAGTACTTC.

This clonotype appeared many times. The V call is TRBV7-2, the J call TRBJ1-5; 9 positions agree with TRBD1. The CDR3 has 17 residues. Germline V gene sequence: CDR1 SGHTA, CDR2 FQGNSA. Germline trimming cut 1 base from V and 5 bases from J; bases unmatched to any gene: 9. The CDR3: CASSLESVQGADQPQHF. In nucleotides, the CDR3 is TGTGCCAGCAGCTTAGAGTCTGTACAGGGGGCAGATCAGCCCCAGCATTTT.

This chain's CDR3 is CASSVDQGLGGNTIYF. The CDR3 DNA is TGTGCCAGCAGCGTAGATCAGGGTCTAGGTGGAAACACCATATATTTT. The chain links TRBV9 to TRBJ1-3, with D perhaps TRBD1 (5 bases). This CDR3 spans 16 amino acids. The germline V gene has CDR1 SGDLS and CDR2 YYNGEE. The V gene lost 0 bases and the J gene lost 3 bases, with 13 bases spanning the gap.

The chain uses TRBV5-1 and TRBJ2-7; D possibly corresponds to TRBD1 (6 bases). The V gene's germline CDR1 is SGHRS and CDR2 YFSETQ. Trimming removed 1 base at V and 2 bases at J, with 7 bases between. This CDR3 has 13 amino acids. This chain's CDR3 is CASSLTGPYEQYF. CDR3 in DNA: TGCGCCAGCAGCTTGACAGGGCCCTACGAGCAGTACTTC.

In this sample, this clonotype turned up a few times. The chain combines TRBV7-2 with TRBJ2-7; D not certain. V was cut by 5 bases and J by 6 bases, with 26 bases left in between. CDR1 and CDR2 (germline): SGHTA, FQGNSA. The CDR3 totals 17 residues. This chain's CDR3 is CASSLNPMAQARFEQYF. The CDR3 nucleotides are TGTGCCAGCAGCCTAAACCCCATGGCACAAGCGAGGTTCGAGCAGTACTTC.

In this sample, this clonotype turned up a few times. This chain links TRBV6-5 with TRBJ2-2, with a tentative D call TRBD1 (6 bases). The CDR3 consists of 19 residues. Trimming left V 0 bases short and J 6 bases short, with 23 bases between. CDR1 is MNHEY, CDR2 SVGAGI, per germline. The CDR3 spells CASSYSYRQGSSAAGELFF. The CDR3 DNA reads as TGTGCCAGCAGTTACTCGTACAGGCAGGGGTCGAGTGCCGCCGGGGAGCTGTTTTTT.

The chain recombines TRBV18 with TRBJ2-1; the D gene is possibly TRBD2 (7 bases). The germline V and J ends were trimmed by 5 bases and 1 base, with 15 bases remaining between them. CDR3 size: 16 residues. Germline V gives CDR1 KGHSH, CDR2 LQKENI. CDR3 DNA: TGTGCCAGCTCATCCCGTGCGGGGGCGTCCTACAATGAGCAGTTCTTC. Its translation: CASSSRAGASYNEQFF.

The chain is built from TRBV5-1 and TRBJ1-4; no clear D gene. The germline V gene has CDR1 SGHRS and CDR2 YFSETQ. The CDR3 runs to 16 residues. The V and J ends lost 0 bases and 3 bases respectively, with 12 bases between them. The CDR3 DNA follows: TGCGCCAGCAGCTTGGAGCCAGTGCGGGCTAATGAAAAACTGTTTTTT. Amino acid sequence: CASSLEPVRANEKLFF.

The chain links TRBV5-1 to TRBJ2-3; perhaps TRBD2 as D (6 bases). The V gene lost 7 bases and the J gene lost 4 bases, with 16 bases spanning the gap. The CDR3 is made up of 14 amino acids. Germline V gene data show CDR1 as SGHRS and CDR2 as YFSETQ. In DNA form, the CDR3 reads TGCGCCAGCCGGAACACGGGGGTCGCAGATACGCAGTATTTT. Its translation is CASRNTGVADTQYF.

This clonotype showed up just once. The rearrangement links TRBV5-5 to TRBJ2-3; D gene ambiguous. The CDR3 sequence is 15 residues long. V lost 3 bases to trimming and J lost 5 bases, with 16 bases between them. From germline, CDR1 is SGHKS and CDR2 YYEKEE (reference sequence). CDR3 loop: CASSWQLAFLDTQYF. The CDR3 coding sequence is TGTGCCAGCAGCTGGCAGTTGGCTTTTCTAGATACGCAGTATTTT.

This clonotype was found a few times. The gene calls are TRBV3-1 and TRBJ1-1; TRBD1 might be the D (5 bases). The germline V gene encodes CDR1 LGHDT and CDR2 YNNKEL (reference sequence). The CDR3 spans 13 residues. Trimming pared 2 bases from V and 5 bases from J, leaving 9 bases between. CDR3 amino acids: CASSQLEGTEAFF. In DNA form, the CDR3 reads TGTGCCAGCAGCCAACTAGAGGGGACTGAAGCTTTCTTT.

Notes on this clonotype: A much more abundant neighbour one base away suggests this may be a read error. The chain recombines TRBV7-9 with TRBJ2-2; 7 nucleotides align to TRBD1. The germline V gene encodes CDR1 SEHNR and CDR2 FQNEAQ (reference sequence). The CDR3 loop spans 16 amino acids. CDR3 sequence reads: CVSFPFTGANTGELFF. In DNA, the CDR3 is TGTGTCAGCTTCCCTTTCACAGGGGCGAACACCGGGGAGCTGTTTTTT.